The clone carrying this TCR beta chain was recorded many times. Its specificity is not known. This sample stems from a study of T cells in Graves' hyperthyroidism and ophthalmopathy. The study's findings and limits: Blood also carried most thyroid clonotypes expanded above 0.001. Ophthalmopathy onset followed model prediction by a median about six months.

Lactation, pregnancy, other autoimmune disease or uncontrolled infection excluded patients. Diagnostic decisions used clinical symptoms, serum thyroxine and TRAb, thyroid ultrasound and orbital computed tomography. Amplified TCR beta CDR3 regions derived from RNA transcripts. An initial round of RT-PCR targeting the TCR CDR3 relied on the HTBI primer set. TCRdb re-called the multiplex PCR reads through MiXCR, storing one row per CDR3 protein. The repertoire holds about 380,000 distinct CDR3 sequences, approximately 18% seen once, with 40% in the top ten. The V and J ends lost 2 bases and 6 bases respectively, with 10 bases between them. The CDR3 is 13 residues long. Germline V lookup: CDR1 MNHEY, CDR2 SVGAGI.

The sequence came from a man aged 18 to 29 with Graves' ophthalmopathy. This chain joins TRBV6-5 and TRBJ1-1, with a tentative D call TRBD1 (6 bases). The specimen was blood. In nucleotides, the CDR3 is TGTGCCAGCAGTTACGCTGGACAGTCTGAAGCTTTCTTT. It is translated as CASSYAGQSEAFF.